These 20 T cell receptor beta chains were sequenced from one sample in a study of blood T cell repertoires in COVID-19. Profiled with immunoSEQ multiplex PCR; TCRdb holds only in-frame clones, not every one. The sample comprises over 200,000 clones, 80% to 90% of which are singletons, and approximately 6% rests with the top ten. The sequenced material came from peripheral blood. Every receptor here comes from an elderly man with acute or convalescent COVID-19.

The CDR3 region has the DNA TGTGCCAGCAGCGTAACAGGGGGTACTAATGAAAAACTGTTTTTT. Amino acid sequence: CASSVTGGTNEKLFF. This chain uses TRBV9 with TRBJ1-4; 8 nucleotides agree with TRBD1. In germline, CDR1 is SGDLS, CDR2 YYNGEE. J gave up 2 bases and V 1 base, and 1 base lay outside the gene matches. The CDR3 length is 15 residues.

V is TRBV27 and J is TRBJ1-4; tentatively, D is TRBD1 (5 bases). Trimming pared 5 bases from V and 5 bases from J, leaving 15 bases between. Germline V lookup: CDR1 MNHEY, CDR2 SMNVEV (reference sequence). The CDR3 consists of 15 residues. CDR3 sequence (DNA): TGTGCCAGCAGTCCCTATACGACAGAGAATGAAAAACTGTTTTTT. Translation: CASSPYTTENEKLFF. The variable domain in full, with the rest retrieved from reference TRBV27 and TRBJ1-4, is EAQVTQNPRYLITVTGKKLTVTCSQNMNHEYMSWYRQDPGLGLRQIYYSMNVEVTDKGDVPEGYKVSRKEKRNFPLILESPSPNQTSLYFCASSPYTTENEKLFFGSGTQLSVL.

This rearrangement joins TRBV19 to TRBJ2-3; 11 nucleotides agree with TRBD1. The CDR3 totals 17 residues. With V trimmed by 3 bases and J by 5 bases, 10 bases remained unmatched. CDR1 is LNHDA and CDR2 is SQIVND in the germline V gene (reference sequence). For the CDR3, the DNA is TGTGCCAGTAGTATCGACTATCCTGGGACAGGGGGAGATACGCAGTATTTT. Protein sequence: CASSIDYPGTGGDTQYF. The full variable domain, in which reference TRBV19 and TRBJ2-3 provide the parts outside the CDR3, is DGGITQSPKYLFRKEGQNVTLSCEQNLNHDAMYWYRQDPGQGLRLIYYSQIVNDFQKGDIAEGYSVSREKKESFPLTVTSAQKNPTAFYLCASSIDYPGTGGDTQYFGPGTRLTVL.

V is TRBV6-2 or TRBV6-3 and J is TRBJ2-1; 8 positions agree with TRBD2. The CDR3 spans 16 residues. The V gene's germline CDR1 is MNHEY and CDR2 SVGEGT. With V trimmed by 5 bases and J by 7 bases, 13 bases remained unmatched. CDR3 residues: CASSDRSGSHPNEQFF. The CDR3 bases are TGTGCCAGCAGTGATCGCAGCGGGAGTCACCCAAATGAGCAGTTCTTC.

This clone was observed a single time. The chain joins TRBV5-4 to TRBJ1-2; D call uncertain. Trimming left V 4 bases short and J 4 bases short, with 17 bases between. Germline V gives CDR1 SGHNT, CDR2 YYREEE (reference sequence). The CDR3 has 15 residues. CDR3 residues: CASSSNAGAGYGYTF. The CDR3, as DNA: TGTGCCAGCAGCAGTAATGCGGGAGCGGGCTATGGCTACACCTTC.

The V call is TRBV3-1 (or the pseudogene TRBV3-2), the J call TRBJ2-3; 8 positions match TRBD1. The CDR3 runs to 14 residues. Germline assignment: CDR1 LGHDT and CDR2 YNNKEL (reference sequence). The J segment lost 6 bases and the V segment lost 6 bases, leaving 8 bases of the junction unmatched. Here the CDR3 DNA reads TGTGCCAGCAGAACAGGACAGGGTGGGGATACGCAGTATTTT. As protein: CASRTGQGGDTQYF.

This clone was counted a single time. The V and J genes are TRBV6-5 and TRBJ2-2; weak D call: TRBD2 (5 bases). V lost 8 bases and J lost 4, with 14 bases in between. This CDR3 is 14 amino acids long. Germline values: CDR1 MNHEY, CDR2 SVGAGI. The chain's CDR3 is CASQRVKGTGELFF. For the CDR3, the DNA is TGTGCCAGCCAGAGGGTCAAGGGCACCGGGGAGCTGTTTTTT.

The chain combines TRBV9 with TRBJ1-2; the match to TRBD1 covers 9 bases. Germline assignment: CDR1 SGDLS and CDR2 YYNGEE. Trimming cost V 4 bases and J 5 bases; bases outside gene matches: 12. The CDR3 contains 16 residues. CDR3 region: CASSPHQSGTGYGYTF. CDR3 DNA sequence: TGTGCCAGCAGCCCCCACCAATCCGGGACAGGGTATGGCTACACCTTC.

The CDR3 DNA reads TGTGCCAGCAGCGTCCAAGCGGGAGCTAGCACAGATACGCAGTATTTT. This translates into CASSVQAGASTDTQYF. The V gene is TRBV7-3, the J gene TRBJ2-3; 8 bases align to TRBD2. CDR1 and CDR2 from the germline V gene are SGHTA and FQGTGA. The length of the CDR3 is 16 residues. J was trimmed by 0 bases and V by 5 bases; bases with no gene match: 7.

The chain couples TRBV7-2 to TRBJ2-1; a possible D gene is TRBD2 (7 bases). With 2 bases removed from V and 6 bases from J, the gap between germline ends came to 20 bases. Germline V gives CDR1 SGHTA, CDR2 FQGNSA. The CDR3 has 17 amino acids. DNA for the CDR3: TGTGCCAGCAGCTTAATCGGGGGGCTAGCGGAGATCAATGAGCAGTTCTTC. Its protein is CASSLIGGLAEINEQFF. The full variable domain, completed using reference TRBV7-2 and TRBJ2-1, is GAGVSQSPSNKVTEKGKDVELRCDPISGHTALYWYRQSLGQGLEFLIYFQGNSAPDKSGLPSDRFSAERTGGSVSTLTIQRTQQEDSAVYLCASSLIGGLAEINEQFFGPGTRLTVL.

The V and J genes are TRBV7-2 and TRBJ2-4; D may be TRBD1 (5 bases). Per germline, CDR1 SGHTA and CDR2 FQGNSA. The V end was cut by 5 bases, the J end by 10 bases, with 21 bases between. The CDR3 has 15 residues. CDR3 in amino acids: CASSPSYTQGGIQYF. In DNA form, the CDR3 reads TGTGCCAGCAGCCCAAGCTATACGCAGGGTGGGATTCAGTACTTC.

CDR3 nucleotides: TGTGCCATCAACCGAATGGGGGCAACGGGCACTGAAGCTTTCTTT. This gives the protein CAINRMGATGTEAFF. This chain uses TRBV10-3 with TRBJ1-1; maybe TRBD1 (6 bases). CDR1 and CDR2 from the germline V gene are ENHRY and SYGVKD. The CDR3 has 15 amino acids. The V end lost 7 bases, the J end lost 4 bases, and 19 bases lay between the germline ends.

The chain uses TRBV28 and TRBJ1-2, with a tentative D call TRBD1 (6 bases). V lost 6 bases and J 5 bases, leaving 19 bases between the germline ends. CDR3 size: 15 residues. CDR1 MDHEN and CDR2 SYDVKM come from the germline V gene. CDR3 in DNA: TGTGCCAGCAGGTTCAAACAGGGAGGGGCGTATGGCTACACCTTC. Amino acid sequence: CASRFKQGGAYGYTF.

This clone appeared a single time. The CDR3 reads CASSLAESSLQFF. CDR3 nucleotides: TGTGCCAGCAGCTTGGCCGAGTCGTCTTTACAGTTCTTC. This chain connects TRBV5-8 to TRBJ2-1; D remains ambiguous. Germline V gene lookup returns CDR1 SGHTS and CDR2 YDEGEE. The V end lost 0 bases, the J end lost 13 bases, and 14 bases lay between the germline ends. The CDR3 contains 13 residues.

The table lists this clone with a few counts. V usage is TRBV7-2 and J usage is TRBJ2-7, with a tentative D call TRBD2 (5 bases). The CDR3 is 14 amino acids. CDR1 is SGHTA and CDR2 is FQGNSA in the germline V gene. V lost 2 bases and J 3 bases, leaving 11 bases between the germline ends. CDR3 nucleotides: TGTGCCAGCAGCTTAAAGCTTCGGGACTACGAGCAGTACTTC. Translating gives CASSLKLRDYEQYF.

The gene calls are TRBV6-2 or TRBV6-3 and TRBJ1-2; D remains unclear. The CDR3 is 15 amino acids. V shed 2 bases and J shed 0 bases, with 10 bases lying between them. Germline V gives CDR1 MNHEY, CDR2 SVGEGT. The CDR3 reads CASSYVSGTNYGYTF. CDR3 DNA sequence: TGTGCCAGCAGTTACGTGTCAGGAACTAACTATGGCTACACCTTC.

This clone has only a few counts. The chain is built from TRBV10-3 and TRBJ2-7; 8 bases agree with TRBD1. J gave up 4 bases and V 9 bases, and 2 bases lay outside the gene matches. This CDR3 region has 11 residues. Germline V gene lookup returns CDR1 ENHRY and CDR2 SYGVKD. CDR3 region: CAIGQGYEQYF. As DNA, the CDR3 is TGTGCCATTGGACAGGGTTACGAGCAGTACTTC.

The chain joins TRBV2 to TRBJ2-2, with 8 positions matching TRBD1. This CDR3 contains 15 residues. J was trimmed by 0 bases and V by 5 bases; bases with no gene match: 2. Germline lookup yields CDR1 SNHLY and CDR2 FYNNEI. This CDR3 reads CASSSQGANTGELFF. The CDR3, as DNA: TGTGCCAGCAGTTCACAGGGGGCGAACACCGGGGAGCTGTTTTTT.

V is TRBV28 and J is TRBJ2-3; 9 nucleotides line up with TRBD1. The germline V gene has CDR1 MDHEN and CDR2 SYDVKM. There are 14 residues in the CDR3. The V segment lost 4 bases and the J segment 5 bases; nucleotides outside the gene matches: 4. The CDR3 DNA is TGTGCCAGCAGTTGGGGGACAGGGTTAGATACGCAGTATTTT. Translating gives CASSWGTGLDTQYF.

This clone was found once. This chain joins TRBV3-1 (or the pseudogene TRBV3-2) and TRBJ2-4; D is unclear. Germline CDR1 and CDR2: LGHDT and YNNKEL (reference sequence). The ends were cut back, 2 bases at V and 1 base at J, with 12 bases in the middle. CDR3 length: 16 residues. As DNA, the CDR3 is TGTGCCAGCAGCCAATACTCCCCCGGGGCCAAAAACATTCAGTACTTC. Its translation: CASSQYSPGAKNIQYF.